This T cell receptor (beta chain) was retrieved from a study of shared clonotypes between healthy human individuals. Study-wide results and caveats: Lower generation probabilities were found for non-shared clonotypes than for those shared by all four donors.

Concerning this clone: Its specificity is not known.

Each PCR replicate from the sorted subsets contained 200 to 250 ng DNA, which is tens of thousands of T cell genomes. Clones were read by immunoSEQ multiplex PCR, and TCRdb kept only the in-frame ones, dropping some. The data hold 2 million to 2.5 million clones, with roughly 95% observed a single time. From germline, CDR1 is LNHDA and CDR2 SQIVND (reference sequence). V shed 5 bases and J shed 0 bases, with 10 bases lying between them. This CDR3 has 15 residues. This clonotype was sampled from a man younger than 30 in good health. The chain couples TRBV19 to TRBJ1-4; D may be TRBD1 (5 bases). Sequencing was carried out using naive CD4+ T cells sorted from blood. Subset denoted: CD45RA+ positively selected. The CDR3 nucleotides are TGTGCCAGTAGTCCGACAGCGTCAACTAATGAAAAACTGTTTTTT. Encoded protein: CASSPTASTNEKLFF.